This T cell receptor beta chain was observed in a study of T cell responses to AZD1222 COVID-19 vaccine. Study results and limitations: It should be noted that donors were predominantly white British and more often female, and clonal diversity was possibly underestimated.

Trimming stripped 2 bases from V and 0 bases from J, with 23 bases between. Germline V gene data show CDR1 as SGHVS and CDR2 as FQNEAQ. This CDR3 is 20 amino acids long. Here immunoSEQ multiplex PCR was the method, and the copy in TCRdb shows in-frame clones only, minus some. The top ten clones hold under 5% of a sample with tens of thousands of clones, roughly 90% of them seen once. Pooled samples include second doses given at about 4 or 12 weeks. For this clone: Its target is unknown.

This chain joins TRBV7-8 and TRBJ2-1, with D perhaps matching TRBD2 (6 bases). This TCR came from an adult who received the AZD1222 COVID-19 vaccine. The sequenced sample was peripheral blood, obtained 28 days after the second AZD1222 dose. CDR3 sequence: CASSLIGVFFSGGSYNEQFF. In nucleotides, the CDR3 is TGTGCCAGCAGCTTAATCGGTGTTTTTTTTAGCGGAGGCTCCTACAATGAGCAGTTCTTC.